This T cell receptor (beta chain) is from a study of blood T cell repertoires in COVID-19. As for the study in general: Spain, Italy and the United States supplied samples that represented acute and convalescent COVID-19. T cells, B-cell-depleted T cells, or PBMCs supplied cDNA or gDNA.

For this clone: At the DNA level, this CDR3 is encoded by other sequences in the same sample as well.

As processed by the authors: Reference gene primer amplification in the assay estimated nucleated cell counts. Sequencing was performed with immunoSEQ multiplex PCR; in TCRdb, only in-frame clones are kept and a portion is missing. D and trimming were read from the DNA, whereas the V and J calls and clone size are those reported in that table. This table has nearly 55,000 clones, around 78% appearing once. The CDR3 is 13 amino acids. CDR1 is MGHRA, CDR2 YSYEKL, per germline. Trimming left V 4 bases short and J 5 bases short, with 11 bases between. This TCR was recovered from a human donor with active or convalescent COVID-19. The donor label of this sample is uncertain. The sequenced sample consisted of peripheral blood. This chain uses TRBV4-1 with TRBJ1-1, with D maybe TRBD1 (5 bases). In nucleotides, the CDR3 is TGCGCCAGCAGCCTGGATAGGGGTACTGAAGCTTTCTTT. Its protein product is CASSLDRGTEAFF.